Each of the 13 T cell receptor beta chains below was sequenced from the same sample in a study of cytomegalovirus exposure and HLA in healthy donors. Assay used: immunoSEQ multiplex PCR; TCRdb lists only in-frame clones, some missing. The table records about 200,000 clones, roughly 82% of them present only once. Sample: PBMCs. These receptors were taken from a woman in her twenties or thirties in good health and CMV-seropositive.

The rearrangement joins TRBV10-3 to TRBJ2-7; 9 bases align to TRBD1. The V gene end was trimmed by 2 bases and the J gene end by 4 bases; junction bases not matched to a gene: 9. Germline assignment: CDR1 ENHRY and CDR2 SYGVKD. The CDR3 loop spans 16 amino acids. The CDR3 sequence: CAISEGPGQGGYEQYF. CDR3 nucleotides: TGTGCCATCAGTGAGGGACCGGGACAGGGTGGGTACGAGCAGTACTTC.

This clone was seen a single time. The chain uses TRBV25-1 and TRBJ1-1, with TRBD1 matching 7 bases. The CDR3 length is 15 residues. Germline V gene sequence: CDR1 MGHDK, CDR2 SYGVNS. J gave up 3 bases and V 3 bases, and 7 bases lay outside the gene matches. The CDR3 sequence: CASSDMTGLDTEAFF. CDR3 nucleotide sequence: TGTGCCAGCAGTGATATGACAGGGCTGGACACTGAAGCTTTCTTT.

The V gene is TRBV7-9, the J gene TRBJ1-1; 9 bases agree with TRBD1. The CDR3 length is 15 residues. Germline-derived CDR1 and CDR2 are SEHNR and FQNEAQ (reference sequence). The V gene end was trimmed by 7 bases and the J gene end by 4 bases; junction bases not matched to a gene: 10. As DNA, the CDR3 is TGTGCCAGCATCCCCCGGGACAGGGAGATCACTGAAGCTTTCTTT. Protein: CASIPRDREITEAFF.

V usage is TRBV2 and J usage is TRBJ2-1; perhaps TRBD2 as D (6 bases). The CDR3 totals 14 residues. V shed 5 bases and J shed 7 bases, with 15 bases lying between them. The germline V gene encodes CDR1 SNHLY and CDR2 FYNNEI. CDR3 bases: TGTGCCAGCAGTCGACTAGTTGGGCGTAATGAGCAGTTCTTC. Its translation: CASSRLVGRNEQFF. Full variable domain (remainder filled in from reference TRBV2 and TRBJ2-1): EPEVTQTPSHQVTQMGQEVILRCVPISNHLYFYWYRQILGQKVEFLVSFYNNEISEKSEIFDDQFSVERPDGSNFTLKIRSTKLEDSAMYFCASSRLVGRNEQFFGPGTRLTVL.

The sample holds a few counts of this clone. The chain couples TRBV27 to TRBJ2-1, with D possibly matching TRBD1 (5 bases). The CDR3 has 12 residues. Germline CDR1 and CDR2: MNHEY and SMNVEV (reference sequence). V dropped 6 bases and J dropped 6 bases, with 9 bases sitting between them. The CDR3 sequence is CASRGAPNEQFF. DNA of the CDR3: TGTGCCAGCAGAGGGGCTCCCAATGAGCAGTTCTTC.

This clone came up a few times. The V call is TRBV25-1, the J call TRBJ2-2; D gene ambiguous. This CDR3 spans 16 amino acids. The germline V gene has CDR1 MGHDK and CDR2 SYGVNS. The V end was cut by 3 bases, the J end by 3 bases, with 14 bases between. CDR3 DNA sequence: TGTGCCAGCAGTGAGTTAAAGGTGGGCGACACCGGGGAGCTGTTTTTT. This sequence encodes CASSELKVGDTGELFF.

V usage is TRBV5-1 and J usage is TRBJ1-4, with D unclear. The CDR3 spans 16 residues. CDR1 SGHRS and CDR2 YFSETQ come from the germline V gene. Trimming shortened V by 0 bases and J by 0 bases, and 9 bases separated the two germline ends. In DNA, the CDR3 is TGCGCCAGCAGCTTGGGGCGCGGGGCAACTAATGAAAAACTGTTTTTT. This codes for CASSLGRGATNEKLFF.

The J gene is TRBJ2-3, the V gene TRBV7-3, with TRBD1 identical over 8 bases. The CDR3 is 12 amino acids. V trimming: 5 bases; J trimming: 8 bases; junction bases outside the gene matches: 3. Germline V lookup: CDR1 SGHTA, CDR2 FQGTGA. CDR3 region: CASSAGQGTQYF. CDR3 nucleotide sequence: TGTGCCAGCAGCGCAGGACAGGGTACGCAGTATTTT.

J is TRBJ2-3 and V is TRBV29-1; D is possibly TRBD1 (6 bases). Germline loops: CDR1 SQVTM, CDR2 ANQGSEA. The V and J ends lost 1 base and 4 bases respectively, with 12 bases between them. CDR3 length equals 14 residues. This chain's CDR3 is CSVEVWQGSDTQYF. DNA of the CDR3: TGCAGCGTTGAAGTGTGGCAGGGGTCAGATACGCAGTATTTT.

This chain joins TRBV19 and TRBJ2-1, with 7 nucleotides matching TRBD2. The germline CDR1 and CDR2 sequences are LNHDA and SQIVND (reference sequence). The CDR3 contains 16 residues. V was clipped by 1 base and J by 6 bases; unmatched bases: 9. CDR3 bases: TGTGCCAGTAGTATAGCGGTGCTAGCGGATTCCAATGAGCAGTTCTTC. Translated, it gives CASSIAVLADSNEQFF.

The chain recombines TRBV10-3 with TRBJ1-1; perhaps TRBD1 as D (6 bases). Trimming cost V 7 bases and J 11 bases, with 20 bases left between them. There are 13 residues in the CDR3. Germline V lookup: CDR1 ENHRY, CDR2 SYGVKD. CDR3 in amino acids: CAINTGPSVGAFF. The CDR3 bases are TGTGCCATCAACACAGGGCCATCGGTGGGTGCTTTCTTT.

The chain has TRBV7-9 and TRBJ1-3; 9 positions agree with TRBD1. The germline V gene encodes CDR1 SEHNR and CDR2 FQNEAQ (reference sequence). V gave up 5 bases and J gave up 3 bases; unmatched junction bases: 8. The CDR3 totals 16 residues. The CDR3 loop is CASSHTQGANGNTIYF. The CDR3 DNA reads as TGTGCCAGCAGCCACACACAGGGGGCGAATGGAAACACCATATATTTT.

The chain links TRBV11-1 to TRBJ2-7; a possible D gene is TRBD1 (6 bases). Germline assignment: CDR1 SGHAT and CDR2 FQDESV (reference sequence). This CDR3 spans 12 amino acids. Trimming cost V 5 bases and J 6 bases, with 11 bases left between them. The chain's CDR3 is CASSGTGFEQYF. The CDR3 DNA reads as TGTGCCAGCAGCGGCACAGGGTTCGAGCAGTACTTC.